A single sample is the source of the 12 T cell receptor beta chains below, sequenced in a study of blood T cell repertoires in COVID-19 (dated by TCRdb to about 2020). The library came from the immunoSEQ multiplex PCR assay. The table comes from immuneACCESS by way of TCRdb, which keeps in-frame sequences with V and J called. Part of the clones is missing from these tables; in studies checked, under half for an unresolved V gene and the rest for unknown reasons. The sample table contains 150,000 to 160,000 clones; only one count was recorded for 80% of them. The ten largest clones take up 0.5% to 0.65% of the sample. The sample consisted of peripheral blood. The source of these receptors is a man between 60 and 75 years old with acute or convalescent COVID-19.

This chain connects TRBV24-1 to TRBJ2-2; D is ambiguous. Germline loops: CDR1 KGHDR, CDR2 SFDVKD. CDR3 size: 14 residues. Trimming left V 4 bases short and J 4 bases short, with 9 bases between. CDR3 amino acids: CATSEPTATGELFF. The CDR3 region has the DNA TGTGCCACCAGTGAGCCGACTGCCACCGGGGAGCTGTTTTTT.

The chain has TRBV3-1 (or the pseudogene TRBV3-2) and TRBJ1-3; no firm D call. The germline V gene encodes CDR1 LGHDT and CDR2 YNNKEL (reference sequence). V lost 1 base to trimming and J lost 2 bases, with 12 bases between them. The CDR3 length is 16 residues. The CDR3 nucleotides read TGTGCCAGCAGCCAAGGGGGAGGGAGGGCTGGAAACACCATATATTTT. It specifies CASSQGGGRAGNTIYF.

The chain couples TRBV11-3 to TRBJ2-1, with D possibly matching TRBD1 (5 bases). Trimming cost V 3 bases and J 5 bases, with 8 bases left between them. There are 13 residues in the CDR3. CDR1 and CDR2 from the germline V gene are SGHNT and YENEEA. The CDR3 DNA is TGTGCCAGCAGCTTCCCAGGGAACAATGAGCAGTTCTTC. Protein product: CASSFPGNNEQFF.

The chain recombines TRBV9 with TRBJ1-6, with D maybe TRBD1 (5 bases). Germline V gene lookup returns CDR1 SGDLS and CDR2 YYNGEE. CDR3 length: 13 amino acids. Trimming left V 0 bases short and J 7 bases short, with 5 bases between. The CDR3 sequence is CASSVEGNSPLHF. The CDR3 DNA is TGTGCCAGCAGCGTAGAGGGGAATTCACCCCTCCACTTT. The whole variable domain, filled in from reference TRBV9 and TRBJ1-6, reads DSGVTQTPKHLITATGQRVTLRCSPRSGDLSVYWYQQSLDQGLQFLIQYYNGEERAKGNILERFSAQQFPDLHSELNLSSLELGDSALYFCASSVEGNSPLHFGNGTRLTVT.

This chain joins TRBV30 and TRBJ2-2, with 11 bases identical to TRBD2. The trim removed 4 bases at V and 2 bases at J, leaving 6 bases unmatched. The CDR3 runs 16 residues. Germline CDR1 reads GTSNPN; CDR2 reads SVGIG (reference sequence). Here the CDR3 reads CAWTRGTSGNTGELFF. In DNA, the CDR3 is TGTGCCTGGACCCGAGGGACTAGCGGTAACACCGGGGAGCTGTTTTTT.

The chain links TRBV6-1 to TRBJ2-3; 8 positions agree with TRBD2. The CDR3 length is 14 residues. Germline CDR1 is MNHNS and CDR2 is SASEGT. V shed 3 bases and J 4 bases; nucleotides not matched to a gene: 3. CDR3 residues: CASSDTSGADTQYF. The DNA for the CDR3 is TGTGCCAGCAGTGATACTAGCGGAGCAGATACGCAGTATTTT.

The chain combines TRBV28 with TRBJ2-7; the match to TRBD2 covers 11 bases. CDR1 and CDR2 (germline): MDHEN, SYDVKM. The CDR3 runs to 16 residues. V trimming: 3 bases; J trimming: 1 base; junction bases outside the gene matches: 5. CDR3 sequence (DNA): TGTGCCAGCAGTTTTTTCCGACTAGCGGGGTCCTACGAGCAGTACTTC. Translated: CASSFFRLAGSYEQYF.

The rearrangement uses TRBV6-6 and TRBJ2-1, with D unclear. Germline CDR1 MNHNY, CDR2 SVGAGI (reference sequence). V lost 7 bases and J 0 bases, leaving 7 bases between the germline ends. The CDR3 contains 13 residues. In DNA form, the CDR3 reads TGTGCCAGCATAAGGAGCTCCTACAATGAGCAGTTCTTC. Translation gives CASIRSSYNEQFF.

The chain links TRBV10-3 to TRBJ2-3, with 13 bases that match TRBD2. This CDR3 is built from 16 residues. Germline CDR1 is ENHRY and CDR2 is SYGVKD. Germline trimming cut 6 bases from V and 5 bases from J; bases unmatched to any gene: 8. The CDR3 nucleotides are TGTGCCATCAGCCGCGGACTAGCGGGAGTACAAGATACGCAGTATTTT. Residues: CAISRGLAGVQDTQYF.

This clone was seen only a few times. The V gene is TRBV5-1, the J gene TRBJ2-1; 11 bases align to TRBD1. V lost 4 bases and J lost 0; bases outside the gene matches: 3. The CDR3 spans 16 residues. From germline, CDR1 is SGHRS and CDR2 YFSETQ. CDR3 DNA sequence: TGCGCCAGCAGCGGGACAGGGGGTAGCTCCTACAATGAGCAGTTCTTC. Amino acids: CASSGTGGSSYNEQFF. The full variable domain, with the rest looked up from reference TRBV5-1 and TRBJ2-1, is KAGVTQTPRYLIKTRGQQVTLSCSPISGHRSVSWYQQTPGQGLQFLFEYFSETQRNKGNFPGRFSGRQFSNSRSEMNVSTLELGDSALYLCASSGTGGSSYNEQFFGPGTRLTVL.

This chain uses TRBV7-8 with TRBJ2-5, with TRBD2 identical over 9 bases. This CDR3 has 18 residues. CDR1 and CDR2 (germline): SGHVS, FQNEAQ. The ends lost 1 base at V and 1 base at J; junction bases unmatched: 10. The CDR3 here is CASSLETAGGASQETQYF. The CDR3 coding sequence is TGTGCCAGCAGCTTAGAAACAGCGGGGGGTGCCTCCCAAGAGACCCAGTACTTC. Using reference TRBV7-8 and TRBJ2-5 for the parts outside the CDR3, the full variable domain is GAGVSQSPRYKVAKRGQDVALRCDPISGHVSLFWYQQALGQGPEFLTYFQNEAQLDKSGLPSDRFFAERPEGSVSTLKIQRTQQEDSAVYLCASSLETAGGASQETQYFGPGTRLLVL.

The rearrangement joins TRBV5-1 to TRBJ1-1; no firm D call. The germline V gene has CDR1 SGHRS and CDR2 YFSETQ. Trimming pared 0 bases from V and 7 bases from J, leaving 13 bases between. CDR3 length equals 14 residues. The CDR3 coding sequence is TGCGCCAGCAGCTTGGGGGCGGGATTGGGTGAAGCTTTCTTT. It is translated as CASSLGAGLGEAFF.